This is a list of T cell receptor beta chains from one sample in a study of Graves' ophthalmopathy and Graves' hyperthyroidism. TCRdb independently ran MiXCR on the multiplex PCR reads; one entry per CDR3 protein. This sample has 350,000 to 400,000 distinct CDR3 sequences, with over 15% found just once. What was sequenced was peripheral blood. The receptors derive from a woman under 30 with stable Graves' hyperthyroidism. Each CDR3 is given with its conserved first and last residue. D genes are given only for firm matches. The size field is filled for only some rows; it gives once, few, many or a size class.

d_call,j_call,clone_size,v_call,cdr3_nt,cdr3_aa
TRBD1,TRBJ1-1,.,TRBV11-3,TGTGCCAGCAGCCTGGGGTCAGGGACAGGGAGTCACCCTTTCTTT,CASSLGSGTGSHPFF
TRBD2,TRBJ2-5,many,TRBV4-1,TGCGCCAGCAGCCAAGCTAGCGGGGGTGTAATTGAGACCCAGTACTTC,CASSQASGGVIETQYF
.,TRBJ1-2,.,TRBV20-1,TGCAGTGCAAACGACAGGAAAGCTAACTATGGCTACACCTTC,CSANDRKANYGYTF
TRBD2,TRBJ2-4,.,TRBV14,TGTGCCAGCAGCCAGGGACTAGCGGGAGAACCACTAGCCAAAAACATTCAGTACTTC,CASSQGLAGEPLAKNIQYF
.,TRBJ2-2,.,TRBV11-2,TGTGCCAGCAGCTTAGTGGCTAGGGTGGGATCGAACACCGGGGAGCTGTTTTTT,CASSLVARVGSNTGELFF
TRBD1,TRBJ1-2,.,TRBV19,TGTGCCAGTGGACAGGGGGCTACTGATAACTATGGCTACACCTTC,CASGQGATDNYGYTF
TRBD1,TRBJ2-7,once,TRBV6-1,TGTGCCAGCACCAGGACAGGGGTCTTCTACGAGCAGTACTTC,CASTRTGVFYEQYF
TRBD2,TRBJ2-5,many,TRBV7-2,TGTGCCAGCAGCCCAAGTCGGGGCGGGGGGGCCGAGACCCAGTACTTC,CASSPSRGGGAETQYF
TRBD2,TRBJ2-5,many,TRBV6-2/TRBV6-3,TGTGCCAGCAGTTTCCGGACTAGCGGGGGGGGACTCCAAGAGACCCAGTACTTC,CASSFRTSGGGLQETQYF
.,TRBJ1-3,.,TRBV2,TGTGCCAGCAGCTACTCGGGGAGGGTTGGAAACACCATATATTTT,CASSYSGRVGNTIYF
TRBD2,TRBJ2-4,many,TRBV12-3/TRBV12-4,TGTGCCAGCAGTTACCCCACGGGCGGGGGAGCCAAAAACATTCAGTACTTC,CASSYPTGGGAKNIQYF
.,TRBJ1-1,few,TRBV20-1,TGCAGTGCTAGTAGAGTGGACACTGAAGCTTTCTTT,CSASRVDTEAFF
TRBD1,TRBJ1-1,many,TRBV19,TGTGCCAGTAGTATTGCAGGGGGCTGGAACACTGAAGCTTTCTTT,CASSIAGGWNTEAFF
.,TRBJ1-1,many,TRBV3-1,TGTGCCAGCAGCCAAGAGGGGAGCGGACAGAGGAACACTGAAGCTTTCTTT,CASSQEGSGQRNTEAFF
.,TRBJ2-7,few,TRBV9,TGTGCCAGCAGCGTAGGACCAGTGGGGGGCTCCTACGAGCAGTACTTC,CASSVGPVGGSYEQYF
TRBD2,TRBJ2-5,many,TRBV27,TGTGCCAGCAGTCTCCAGCGGGGGAACCAAGAGACCCAGTACTTC,CASSLQRGNQETQYF
TRBD2,TRBJ2-3,.,TRBV2,TGTGCCAGCAGCGTAGGACTAGCGGGGAAAGATACGCAGTATTTT,CASSVGLAGKDTQYF